One sample yielded the 9 T cell receptor beta chains listed below, sequenced in a study of blood T cell repertoires in COVID-19. The repertoire was sequenced with immunoSEQ multiplex PCR; TCRdb's copy has only in-frame clones and lacks some. The sample includes over 200,000 clones, approximately 90% of them seen just once. The specimen sequenced was peripheral blood. The receptors derive from a man older than 75 with acute or convalescent COVID-19.

The chain is built from TRBV25-1 and TRBJ1-2; 7 nucleotides align to TRBD1. V lost 5 bases to trimming and J lost 7 bases; unmatched junction nucleotides: 16. The CDR3 sequence is 16 residues long. Germline lookup yields CDR1 MGHDK and CDR2 SYGVNS. CDR3 sequence (DNA): TGTGCCAGCAGTTCGGAGACAGGGTGGTTTCGGGGTGGCTACACCTTC. The encoded protein is CASSSETGWFRGGYTF.

V is TRBV6-2 or TRBV6-3 and J is TRBJ2-3, with D uncertain. The CDR3 has 12 residues. V lost 5 bases and J 3 bases, leaving 6 bases between the germline ends. Germline CDR1 and CDR2: MNHEY and SVGEGT. The CDR3 sequence is CASSSPTDTQYF. The CDR3, as DNA: TGTGCCAGCAGTAGCCCAACAGATACGCAGTATTTT.

The chain has TRBV27 and TRBJ2-7, with 10 nucleotides matching TRBD1. V trimming: 7 bases; J trimming: 2 bases; junction bases outside the gene matches: 5. Germline V gene sequence: CDR1 MNHEY, CDR2 SMNVEV (reference sequence). This CDR3 is built from 14 residues. CDR3 sequence reads: CASKWDRGPYEQYF. CDR3 nucleotides: TGTGCCAGCAAGTGGGACAGGGGACCCTACGAGCAGTACTTC.

The rearrangement uses TRBV27 and TRBJ2-1, with TRBD2 matching over 11 bases. Looked up from germline, CDR1 is MNHEY and CDR2 is SMNVEV (reference sequence). This CDR3 has 16 amino acids. V was pared by 5 bases and J by 7 bases, with 10 bases of the junction left unmatched. The CDR3 nucleotides read TGTGCCAGCAGTGCCCGTCCGGGACTAGCGGATAATGAGCAGTTCTTC. Translating gives CASSARPGLADNEQFF.

V is TRBV29-1 and J is TRBJ2-3; D unclear. Germline V gene sequence: CDR1 SQVTM, CDR2 ANQGSEA. CDR3 length: 13 amino acids. V shed 3 bases and J shed 1 base, with 8 bases lying between them. The CDR3 DNA is TGCAGCGTTGATCGGAGCGGCACAGATACGCAGTATTTT. The encoded protein is CSVDRSGTDTQYF.

The chain couples TRBV2 to TRBJ1-2; TRBD1 aligns across 8 bases. The CDR3 is made up of 12 amino acids. CDR1 is SNHLY and CDR2 is FYNNEI in the germline V gene. J was trimmed by 8 bases and V by 6 bases; bases with no gene match: 5. The CDR3 protein is CASRGQAPGYTF. CDR3 bases: TGTGCCAGCAGGGGACAGGCCCCGGGCTACACCTTC.

The V gene is TRBV18, the J gene TRBJ1-6; D is undetermined. There are 15 residues in the CDR3. V was clipped by 2 bases and J by 5 bases, with 10 bases between them. CDR1 is KGHSH and CDR2 is LQKENI in the germline V gene. This CDR3 is CASSPLSGNNSPLHF. In DNA form, the CDR3 reads TGTGCCAGCTCACCATTGTCGGGAAATAATTCACCCCTCCACTTT.

The CDR3 nucleotides read TGCAGTGCTAGAGGCCTCGGTGAGCAGTTCTTC. It is translated as CSARGLGEQFF. The chain links TRBV20-1 to TRBJ2-1, with D hard to call. The CDR3 spans 11 residues. Trimming left V 1 base short and J 9 bases short, with 7 bases between. Germline lookup yields CDR1 DFQATT and CDR2 SNEGSKA (reference sequence).

The sample holds one count of this clone. V and J are TRBV27 and TRBJ2-3; 10 bases are shared with TRBD2. This CDR3 spans 14 amino acids. Germline V gene data show CDR1 as MNHEY and CDR2 as SMNVEV (reference sequence). After removal of 10 bases from V and 1 base from J, the junction contained 5 bases not matched to a gene. CDR3 residues: CATHGLAGTDTQYF. The CDR3 DNA reads TGTGCCACCCACGGACTAGCGGGCACAGATACGCAGTATTTT.